This T cell receptor (beta chain) was recorded in a study of T-cell memory formation after mild COVID-19. Study at large: Across donors, TCR clusters were largely donor specific. Overall study results and limits: The study found contracting CD4+ clones mainly in CM and EM and contracting CD8+ clones in EMRA.

Each CDR3 protein is one row after TCRdb ran MiXCR on the 5' RACE reads. The table lists tens of thousands of distinct CDR3 sequences, roughly 9.5% of them singletons. Germline lookup yields CDR1 SEHNR and CDR2 FQNEAQ (reference sequence). The ends were cut back, 2 bases at V and 5 bases at J, with 10 bases in the middle. This CDR3 is 14 amino acids long. This clonotype has at least ten counts. Its antigen is not known. This receptor was identified in a man aged 18 to 30 who had mild COVID-19 (a few samples of this study predate the infection). Cell type and time point are not known. The sample was PBMCs or a T cell subset sorted from them (not recorded which). The genes are TRBV7-9 and TRBJ1-5; D remains unclear. The DNA for the CDR3 is TGTGCCAGCAGCTTACTGGGTGCTGATCAGCCCCAGCATTTT. It codes for CASSLLGADQPQHF. Variable domain in full (rest from reference TRBV7-9 and TRBJ1-5): DTGVSQNPRHKITKRGQNVTFRCDPISEHNRLYWYRQTLGQGPEFLTYFQNEAQLEKSRLLSDRFSAERPKGSFSTLEIQRTEQGDSAMYLCASSLLGADQPQHFGDGTRLSIL.